Listed below are T cell receptor beta chains from one sample, sequenced in a study of shared clonotypes between healthy human individuals. The protocol was immunoSEQ multiplex PCR, while the TCRdb copy is restricted to in-frame clones and leaves out a portion. This table holds about 1,800,000 clones, less than 95% found once. Sample: naive CD8+ T cells sorted from blood. Source of these receptors: a man younger than 30 in good health. The CDR3 runs from the conserved cysteine through the conserved F or W. D genes are given only for firm matches. Only some rows state a clone size, as once, few, many or a class for expanded clones.

j_call: TRBJ2-2; d_call: NA; v_call: TRBV7-6; cdr3_length: 18; clone_size: NA; cdr3_aa: CASSFELGLGENTGELFF; cdr3_nt: TGTGCCAGCAGCTTTGAACTGGGACTCGGGGAGAACACCGGGGAGCTGTTTTTT
j_call: TRBJ2-7; d_call: NA; v_call: TRBV29-1; cdr3_length: 11; clone_size: NA; cdr3_aa: CSAWDTYEQYF; cdr3_nt: TGCAGCGCCTGGGACACCTACGAGCAGTACTTC
j_call: TRBJ1-5; d_call: NA; v_call: TRBV19; cdr3_length: 15; clone_size: once; cdr3_aa: CASSIVPGINQPQHF; cdr3_nt: TGTGCCAGTAGTATAGTGCCTGGGATTAATCAGCCCCAGCATTTT
j_call: TRBJ2-3; d_call: NA; v_call: TRBV7-9; cdr3_length: 12; clone_size: NA; cdr3_aa: CASSWGTDTQYF; cdr3_nt: TGTGCCAGCAGCTGGGGCACAGATACGCAGTATTTT
j_call: TRBJ2-1; d_call: TRBD1; v_call: TRBV7-2; cdr3_length: 17; clone_size: NA; cdr3_aa: CASSLAPGQGGVNEQFF; cdr3_nt: TGTGCCAGCAGCTTAGCACCAGGACAGGGGGGAGTCAATGAGCAGTTCTTC
j_call: TRBJ2-5; d_call: TRBD1; v_call: TRBV5-1; cdr3_length: 17; clone_size: NA; cdr3_aa: CASSPTGRRAPRETQYF; cdr3_nt: TGCGCCAGCAGCCCGACAGGGAGAAGGGCCCCTCGAGAGACCCAGTACTTC
j_call: TRBJ2-4; d_call: NA; v_call: TRBV15; cdr3_length: 19; clone_size: NA; cdr3_aa: CATSSPGHDGVVAKNIQYF; cdr3_nt: TGTGCCACCAGCAGCCCGGGACACGACGGGGTCGTAGCCAAAAACATTCAGTACTTC
j_call: TRBJ2-2; d_call: TRBD1; v_call: TRBV5-1; cdr3_length: 16; clone_size: NA; cdr3_aa: CASTPGTGAGTGELFF; cdr3_nt: TGCGCCAGCACTCCCGGGACAGGGGCGGGCACCGGGGAGCTGTTTTTT
j_call: TRBJ1-4; d_call: TRBD1; v_call: TRBV7-9; cdr3_length: 18; clone_size: NA; cdr3_aa: CASSSSGQGSEGRGKLFF; cdr3_nt: TGTGCCAGCAGCTCCTCGGGACAGGGGTCTGAGGGGAGGGGAAAACTGTTTTTT
j_call: TRBJ2-5; d_call: NA; v_call: TRBV7-9; cdr3_length: 13; clone_size: NA; cdr3_aa: CASRRQEWETQYF; cdr3_nt: TGTGCCAGCAGGAGACAAGAGTGGGAGACCCAGTACTTC
j_call: TRBJ2-3; d_call: NA; v_call: TRBV6-5; cdr3_length: 14; clone_size: NA; cdr3_aa: CASSYGPNTDTQYF; cdr3_nt: TGTGCCAGCAGTTACGGGCCTAACACAGATACGCAGTATTTT
j_call: TRBJ2-7; d_call: NA; v_call: TRBV5-6; cdr3_length: 15; clone_size: NA; cdr3_aa: CASSLRGASLHEQYF; cdr3_nt: TGTGCCAGCAGCTTGAGAGGGGCTTCCCTCCACGAGCAGTACTTC
j_call: TRBJ2-7; d_call: TRBD1; v_call: TRBV7-9; cdr3_length: 15; clone_size: once; cdr3_aa: CASSRDRQGSYEQYF; cdr3_nt: TGTGCCAGCAGCAGGGATCGACAGGGATCCTACGAGCAGTACTTC
j_call: TRBJ2-5; d_call: TRBD1; v_call: TRBV5-6; cdr3_length: 15; clone_size: NA; cdr3_aa: CASSLTGRGLETQYF; cdr3_nt: TGTGCCAGCAGCTTGACGGGCAGGGGGCTGGAGACCCAGTACTTC